This T cell receptor beta chain is from a study of blood T cell repertoires in COVID-19. Clinical history as reported by participants underpinned cohort assignment. Here immunoSEQ multiplex PCR was the method, and the copy in TCRdb shows in-frame clones only, minus some. The profile shows just under 250,000 clones, approximately 90% of them singletons. The CDR3 extends over 15 amino acids. CDR1 and CDR2 from the germline V gene are ENHRY and SYGVKD. Losses at the gene ends were 6 bases for V and 0 bases for J; bases not matched to a gene: 4. Material: PBMCs or T cells enriched from blood (not recorded which). The chain links TRBV10-3 to TRBJ2-2; 7 nucleotides match TRBD2. The source of this sequence is a woman in her twenties or thirties who had recovered from COVID-19. The CDR3 here is CAIRGSGTNTGELFF. CDR3 sequence (DNA): TGTGCCATCAGGGGAAGCGGGACGAACACCGGGGAGCTGTTTTTT.